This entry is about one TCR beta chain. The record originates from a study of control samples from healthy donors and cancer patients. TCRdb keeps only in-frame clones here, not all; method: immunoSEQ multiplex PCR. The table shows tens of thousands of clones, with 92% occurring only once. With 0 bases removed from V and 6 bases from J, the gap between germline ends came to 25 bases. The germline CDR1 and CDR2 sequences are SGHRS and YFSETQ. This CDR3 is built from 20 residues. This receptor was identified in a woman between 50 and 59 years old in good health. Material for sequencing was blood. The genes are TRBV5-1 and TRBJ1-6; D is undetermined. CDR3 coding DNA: TGCGCCAGCAGCTTGGGTAGGGCAGAACACAGCTCCGTGGGTAATTCACCCCTCCACTTT. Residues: CASSLGRAEHSSVGNSPLHF.